The entry below describes one TCR beta chain. What it binds is not known. The read ends 3 residues shy of where the CDR3 ends; the end is completed using the germline J gene. This specimen belongs to a study of T cells in women clearing cervical HPV infection. Overall study: No precancer developed; the control's incident HPV16 infection cleared within 12 months. Study-wide results and caveats: Richness plus V gene abundances separated cases from controls with AUC roughly 0.83. CIN3+ cases had significantly higher TCR repertoire richness than controls, but evenness did not differ.

CDR1 is SGHTA, CDR2 FQGTGA, per germline. Deletions cut 6 bases from V and 2 bases from J, with 8 bases between. The CDR3 length is 13 residues. TCRdb's copy holds only in-frame clones and misses some; the assay was immunoSEQ multiplex PCR. The listing records roughly 30,000 clones. V gene TRBV7-3 combines with J gene TRBJ2-1; weak D call: TRBD1 (6 bases). This clonotype was sampled from a woman aged 18 to 75 with a cervical HPV16 infection that either progressed to CIN3+ or cleared (not recorded which). Material: blood buffy coat. The CDR3 sequence is CASSRDTYNEQFF. The sequenced CDR3 bases are TGTGCCAGCAGTCGGGACACCTACAATGAG.